This is a list of T cell receptor beta chains from one sample in a study of cytomegalovirus exposure and HLA in healthy donors. Produced via immunoSEQ multiplex PCR; TCRdb's table is partial and in-frame only. The sample contains approximately 88,000 clones, roughly 79% of which appear only once. Sequencing was carried out using PBMCs. The source is a man aged 18 to 30 in good health and CMV-seropositive. The CDR3 runs from the conserved cysteine through the conserved F or W. D genes are given only for firm matches. Part of the rows lack a size; the others show once, few, many or a class for expanded clones.

d_call | j_call | v_call | clone_size | cdr3_nt | cdr3_aa
TRBD2 | TRBJ2-1 | TRBV5-1 | - | TGCGCCAGCAGCCGAACCCTTAGCGGGAGCTCCTACAATGAGCAGTTCTTC | CASSRTLSGSSYNEQFF
TRBD1 | TRBJ1-5 | TRBV6-1 | - | TGTGCCAGCAGCGATATGACAGGGCATAATCAGCCCCAGCATTTT | CASSDMTGHNQPQHF
- | TRBJ1-2 | TRBV28 | - | TGTGCCAGCAGTTTAGAGGGTAACTATGGCTACACCTTC | CASSLEGNYGYTF
- | TRBJ1-1 | TRBV10-1 | few | TGCGCCAGCAGTGGGGCAGGGGACGGGAACACTGAAGCTTTCTTT | CASSGAGDGNTEAFF
TRBD2 | TRBJ2-7 | TRBV4-1 | - | TGCGCCAGCAGCCCTACATCTTTCCCCGGGACTAGCGACTACGAGCAGTACTTC | CASSPTSFPGTSDYEQYF
TRBD1 | TRBJ1-5 | TRBV28 | - | TGTGCCAGCAGAGTTGGAGGGACAGGGATGCAGCCCCAGCATTTT | CASRVGGTGMQPQHF
- | TRBJ2-1 | TRBV5-1 | - | TGCGCCAGCAGCTCCGGGACTCTAGTAAGTAGCTCCTACAATGAGCAGTTCTTC | CASSSGTLVSSSYNEQFF
- | TRBJ2-1 | TRBV6-5 | few | TGTGCCAGCACAGTTGCCAGCGGGCATTACAATGAGCAGTTCTTC | CASTVASGHYNEQFF
- | TRBJ2-3 | TRBV6-1 | - | TGTGCCAGCAGTGACGGAGTGGGCACAGATACGCAGTATTTT | CASSDGVGTDTQYF
- | TRBJ1-2 | TRBV4-1 | - | TGCGCCAGCAGCCTCTCTCCCATAGGGGGTATTCGTGGCTACACCTTC | CASSLSPIGGIRGYTF
- | TRBJ2-5 | TRBV5-1 | - | TGCGCCAGCAACGGAGGAGTTTGGGAGACCCAGTACTTC | CASNGGVWETQYF
- | TRBJ2-7 | TRBV7-9 | - | TGTGCCAGCAGCTCCCCCCACTACGAGCAGTACTTC | CASSSPHYEQYF
- | TRBJ1-5 | TRBV7-2 | once | TGTGCCAGCAGCTCAGGGCCCCTGCGGCAGCCCCAGCATTTT | CASSSGPLRQPQHF
TRBD1 | TRBJ1-5 | TRBV6-4 | - | TGTGCCAGCAGCCTAGACAGGGGCCAGCCCCAGCATTTT | CASSLDRGQPQHF
TRBD2 | TRBJ2-7 | TRBV5-1 | once | TGCGCCAGCAGCGTCGGGAGGTCCAACTACGAGCAGTACTTC | CASSVGRSNYEQYF
TRBD2 | TRBJ2-1 | TRBV6-5 | - | TGTGCCAGCAGGATAGCGGGAGGGACCTACAATGAGCAGTTCTTC | CASRIAGGTYNEQFF
- | TRBJ1-1 | TRBV6-1 | - | TGTGCCAGCAGCCCGATAGGGGGCACTGAAGCTTTCTTT | CASSPIGGTEAFF
- | TRBJ1-1 | TRBV9 | - | TGTGCCAGCAGCTTGGACAGATTCACTGAAGCTTTCTTT | CASSLDRFTEAFF
- | TRBJ2-7 | TRBV5-8 | - | TGTGCCAGCAGCCGTAACAGGGTTTCCTACGAGCAGTACTTC | CASSRNRVSYEQYF
- | TRBJ2-7 | TRBV10-3 | - | TGTGCCATCAGTGAGAACGGGAGTACGGGCGAGCAGTACTTC | CAISENGSTGEQYF
- | TRBJ1-1 | TRBV6-5 | - | TGTGCCAGCAGTCAGAGGGTGATTTTAACTGAAGCTTTCTTT | CASSQRVILTEAFF
TRBD1 | TRBJ1-2 | TRBV27 | - | TGTGCCAGCAGTTCCCAGTGGGACAGCTATGGCTACACCTTC | CASSSQWDSYGYTF
- | TRBJ2-2 | TRBV7-8 | - | TGTGCCTGTGATTGGGGCCCGACCGGGGAGCTGTTTTTT | CACDWGPTGELFF
- | TRBJ2-5 | TRBV28 | - | TGTGCCAGCAGTTTTCCGTACCAAGAGACCCAGTACTTC | CASSFPYQETQYF
- | TRBJ2-7 | TRBV5-4 | - | TGTGCCAGCAGCTTGGAGCGCTATTCCTACGAGCAGTACTTC | CASSLERYSYEQYF
- | TRBJ2-5 | TRBV9 | - | TGTGCCAGCAGCGTAGGTGGAGTACTAGAGACCCAGTACTTC | CASSVGGVLETQYF
- | TRBJ2-7 | TRBV14 | - | TGTGCCAGCAGCCAACCCTCCGGTGGTATCGTCTACGAGCAGTACTTC | CASSQPSGGIVYEQYF
- | TRBJ2-3 | TRBV7-2 | - | TGTGCCAGCAGCCGGGTGGGGGCGCTCCCAGATACGCAGTATTTT | CASSRVGALPDTQYF
- | TRBJ2-7 | TRBV21-1 | - | TGTGCCAGCAGCAAAGCGGGGGCAGGCGGCTACGAGCAGTACTTC | CASSKAGAGGYEQYF
- | TRBJ1-1 | TRBV2 | - | TGTGCCAGCAAGCCTAACACTGAAGCTTTCTTT | CASKPNTEAFF
- | TRBJ1-1 | TRBV10-2 | - | TGCGCCAGCAGGCAACAGAGTTACACTGAAGCTTTCTTT | CASRQQSYTEAFF
- | TRBJ2-5 | TRBV28 | - | TGTGCCAGCGGGGGGTGGGGAAGCGGTCAAGAGACCCAGTACTTC | CASGGWGSGQETQYF
- | TRBJ1-2 | TRBV7-9 | - | TGTGCCAGCAGCTTAGACGGAATTGGAGGGACTGGCTACACCTTC | CASSLDGIGGTGYTF
- | TRBJ2-5 | TRBV2 | few | TGTGCCAGCAGAGCGGACAGAGAGACCCAGTACTTC | CASRADRETQYF
- | TRBJ1-1 | TRBV11-2 | - | TGTGCCAGCAGCTTAGTGGGGGCGGCAGGGCTTTACACTGAAGCTTTCTTT | CASSLVGAAGLYTEAFF
- | TRBJ2-5 | TRBV10-1 | few | TGCGCCAGCAGTGAGGTAGGCGGAGAAGAGACCCAGTACTTC | CASSEVGGEETQYF
TRBD1 | TRBJ1-1 | TRBV28 | - | TGTGCCAGCAGTAACAACAGGGGAGTGGGTAACACTGAAGCTTTCTTT | CASSNNRGVGNTEAFF
- | TRBJ1-5 | TRBV15 | - | TGTGCCACCAGCCGGGACAACAATCAGCCCCAGCATTTT | CATSRDNNQPQHF
- | TRBJ1-5 | TRBV7-8 | - | TGTGCCAGCAGCAAACAGGTGGTCCGTAGCAATCAGCCCCAGCATTTT | CASSKQVVRSNQPQHF
- | TRBJ1-2 | TRBV28 | - | TGTGCCAGCGCTATTAGGCAGGGTGGCTATGGCTACACCTTC | CASAIRQGGYGYTF
TRBD2 | TRBJ2-1 | TRBV7-8 | - | TGTGCCAGCAGCTTAGAGGCGGGAGGGCCCTTCAATGAGCAGTTCTTC | CASSLEAGGPFNEQFF
TRBD2 | TRBJ2-1 | TRBV18 | once | TGTGCCAGCTCACCACTAGCGGGAGGCAATGAGCAGTTCTTC | CASSPLAGGNEQFF
- | TRBJ2-7 | TRBV6-6 | - | TGTGCCAGCAGTTACCAGGGCTACGAGCAGTACTTC | CASSYQGYEQYF
TRBD2 | TRBJ2-7 | TRBV7-8 | - | TGTGCCAGCAGCATAGGAGGGAGGGACGAGCAGTACTTC | CASSIGGRDEQYF
TRBD2 | TRBJ2-7 | TRBV28 | - | TGTGCCAGCAGACCTACTAGCGGGGGGACCTACGAGCAGTACTTC | CASRPTSGGTYEQYF